This TCR beta chain was captured in a study of blood T cell repertoires in COVID-19. Overall study: The United States, Italy and Spain supplied acute and convalescent COVID-19 samples. In each case, the material was cDNA or gDNA derived from T cells, B-cell-depleted T cells, or PBMCs.

Comment on this clone: This sample includes further DNA sequences coding for the same CDR3.

In the authors' methods: Cell counts per sample came from amplifying reference gene primers. Clones were read by immunoSEQ multiplex PCR, and TCRdb kept only the in-frame ones, dropping some. V, J and clone size are taken as reported in that table, and D and trimming were inferred from the DNA itself. Here the sample spans 150,000 to 170,000 clones, approximately 84% being singletons. The germline V gene encodes CDR1 SGHAT and CDR2 FQNNGV. Trimming removed 1 base from V and 5 bases from J, with 8 bases in between. This CDR3 spans 13 amino acids. The sample consisted of peripheral blood. This sequence joins TRBV11-2 and TRBJ2-5; a weak D match, TRBD2 (5 bases). The sequence was obtained from a woman aged 60-70 years with COVID-19, enrolled during active disease. The CDR3 spells CASSLAGGETQYF. DNA of the CDR3: TGTGCCAGCAGCTTAGCAGGCGGGGAGACCCAGTACTTC.